This TCR beta chain was sequenced for a study of CD8+ T cells in alopecia areata. Unmatched junction bases numbered 14, after V lost 4 bases and J lost 3 bases. The germline CDR1 and CDR2 sequences are MGHRA and YSYEKL. This CDR3 comprises 18 residues. The treatment was: oral pan-JAK inhibitor, 5-10 mg twice daily. PBMC-derived CD4+ and CD8+ T cells were sorted. RNA extraction and reverse transcription yielded cDNA as sequencing template. Repertoires were generated with immunoSEQ multiplex PCR, while TCRdb's copy carries only in-frame clones and drops some. The sample lists fewer than 110,000 clones; 60% were seen once.

This rearrangement joins TRBV4-1 to TRBJ2-2; 7 nucleotides align to TRBD1. The TCR comes from a human donor with alopecia areata. Sequencing used CD8+ T cells sorted from blood, obtained between weeks 55 and 65, from a patient treated with tofacitinib. The CDR3 region is CASSRRRGGAEDTGELFF. CDR3 sequence (DNA): TGCGCCAGCAGCCGCCGGAGAGGGGGCGCTGAGGACACCGGGGAGCTGTTTTTT.